This passage covers 4 T cell receptor beta chains from one sample sequenced in a study of T cell responses to AZD1222 COVID-19 vaccine. Assay used: immunoSEQ multiplex PCR; TCRdb lists only in-frame clones, some missing. Among more than 85,000 clones listed, roughly nine tenths were seen once. Sample: peripheral blood, taken 28 days after the second AZD1222 dose. These receptors were collected from an adult who received the AZD1222 COVID-19 vaccine.

This clone was detected once. The rearrangement joins TRBV5-4 to TRBJ2-1; D gene unclear. CDR1 SGHNT and CDR2 YYREEE come from the germline V gene (reference sequence). The CDR3 is 17 amino acids. The germline V and J ends were trimmed by 3 bases and 5 bases, with 21 bases remaining between them. For the CDR3, the DNA is TGTGCCAGCAGCTCCCCCCGGCTCTTAGACCTCGACAATGAGCAGTTCTTC. This translates into CASSSPRLLDLDNEQFF.

This clone was detected a few times. The chain employs TRBV2 and TRBJ2-1; TRBD1 matches 8 bases. The CDR3 is 12 residues long. Unmatched junction bases numbered 10, after V lost 6 bases and J lost 15 bases. Germline assignment: CDR1 SNHLY and CDR2 FYNNEI. The CDR3: CASRAGTGSLFF. DNA for the CDR3: TGTGCCAGCAGGGCCGGGACAGGCTCACTGTTCTTC.

CDR3 protein: CASSPTSGRASGELFF. The CDR3 region has the DNA TGTGCCAGCAGCCCAACTAGCGGGAGGGCCTCTGGGGAGCTGTTTTTT. The chain carries TRBV7-2 and TRBJ2-2; 13 bases match TRBD2. V shed 5 bases, J shed 8 bases, and the junction held 8 bases outside the gene matches. The germline gives CDR1 SGHTA, CDR2 FQGNSA. The length of the CDR3 is 16 residues.

The chain is built from TRBV3-1 (or the pseudogene TRBV3-2) and TRBJ2-3; 12 nucleotides align to TRBD2. Germline lookup yields CDR1 LGHDT and CDR2 YNNKEL (reference sequence). The V and J ends lost 4 bases and 5 bases, in that order; junction bases with no gene match: 10. The CDR3 has 17 residues. CDR3 residues: CASSPRLAGEAVDTQYF. The CDR3 DNA follows: TGTGCCAGCAGCCCGCGACTAGCGGGAGAGGCAGTAGATACGCAGTATTTT.